This TCR beta chain was recorded in a study of blood T cells in healthy people across ages. Findings and caveats of the study: TCR beta diversity tracked closely with naive T cell percentage.

In the case of this clonotype: Its antigen is still unknown.

The V and J ends lost 5 bases and 5 bases, in that order; junction bases with no gene match: 4. The CDR3 consists of 14 residues. A second PCR, run for roughly 7 to 12 cycles, used a sample-barcoded 5' primer plus a J-beta primer mix. TCRdb called the 5' RACE reads again in MiXCR, with one record for every CDR3 protein. The sample carries roughly 2 million distinct CDR3 sequences, 49% recorded once. The sequence came from a woman in her 40s in good health. The sample was blood. This chain uses TRBV12-3 or TRBV12-4 with TRBJ2-1; TRBD2 agrees at 9 bases. The CDR3 reads CASSPIAGDNEQFF. Written as DNA, the CDR3 is TGTGCCAGCAGTCCAATAGCGGGGGACAATGAGCAGTTCTTC.